A selection of T cell receptor beta chains follows, all from one sample in a study of Graves' ophthalmopathy and Graves' hyperthyroidism. TCRdb re-analysed the multiplex PCR reads in MiXCR, keeping a single row per CDR3 protein. The table lists 600,000 to 950,000 distinct CDR3 sequences, roughly two fifths of them singletons. The sequenced sample consisted of peripheral blood. The receptors were sampled from an adult man with Graves' ophthalmopathy. CDR3s leave out the opening cysteine and the closing phenylalanine or tryptophan. Fields, in order: CDR3 protein, V gene, J gene.

CDR3 protein: ATSRGTGTGEKLF
V gene: TRBV15
J gene: TRBJ1-4

CDR3 protein: ASSQDRQVASSPLH
V gene: TRBV4-1
J gene: TRBJ1-6

CDR3 protein: ASSFGGNYQETQY
V gene: TRBV7-2
J gene: TRBJ2-5

CDR3 protein: ASSQDMGELF
V gene: TRBV7-6
J gene: TRBJ2-2

CDR3 protein: ATETNTEAF
V gene: TRBV25-1
J gene: TRBJ1-1

CDR3 protein: ASNKNTGGWNSPLH
V gene: TRBV25-1
J gene: TRBJ1-6

CDR3 protein: ASSYHRKGGEQY
V gene: TRBV2
J gene: TRBJ2-7

CDR3 protein: ATSRAKTAYGYT
V gene: TRBV15
J gene: TRBJ1-2

CDR3 protein: ASKNIDSYEQY
V gene: TRBV19
J gene: TRBJ2-7

CDR3 protein: ATRTSYEQY
V gene: TRBV10-3
J gene: TRBJ2-7

CDR3 protein: ASSQDRVQGQAARNQPQH
V gene: TRBV29-1
J gene: TRBJ1-5

CDR3 protein: ASTASRAGVRGTGELF
V gene: TRBV7-9
J gene: TRBJ2-2

CDR3 protein: ATSRGTATDGYT
V gene: TRBV15
J gene: TRBJ1-2

CDR3 protein: ASSWKLPGTVQETQY
V gene: TRBV7-9
J gene: TRBJ2-5

CDR3 protein: ASSPPLGGSSGNTIY
V gene: TRBV7-2
J gene: TRBJ1-3

CDR3 protein: ASSHSTGTPNEKLF
V gene: TRBV25-1
J gene: TRBJ1-4

CDR3 protein: ASSLFAPAEAF
V gene: TRBV5-1
J gene: TRBJ1-1

CDR3 protein: AISGNTGTGLGAF
V gene: TRBV10-3
J gene: TRBJ1-1

CDR3 protein: ASSLWVGGATYSPLH
V gene: TRBV7-9
J gene: TRBJ1-6

CDR3 protein: ASSEAMGTGGLYEQY
V gene: TRBV2
J gene: TRBJ2-7

CDR3 protein: SAYRGRDGGYT
V gene: TRBV20-1
J gene: TRBJ1-2

CDR3 protein: ASSLALMAGANVLT
V gene: TRBV7-9
J gene: TRBJ2-6

CDR3 protein: ASSPGLAPSAEQY
V gene: TRBV7-3
J gene: TRBJ2-7

CDR3 protein: STDSLSGANVLT
V gene: TRBV29-1
J gene: TRBJ2-6

CDR3 protein: AISERQGDADTQY
V gene: TRBV2
J gene: TRBJ2-3

CDR3 protein: SARDQSASNNEKLF
V gene: TRBV20-1
J gene: TRBJ1-4

CDR3 protein: ASSFSPGRNYGYT
V gene: TRBV10-3
J gene: TRBJ1-2

CDR3 protein: ASDLQGDNQPQH
V gene: TRBV19
J gene: TRBJ1-5

CDR3 protein: ASSATSGGLRGTQY
V gene: TRBV2
J gene: TRBJ2-3

CDR3 protein: SAMRARGYNSPLH
V gene: TRBV20-1
J gene: TRBJ1-6

CDR3 protein: ASSPDRVSTGELF
V gene: TRBV6-6
J gene: TRBJ2-2

CDR3 protein: ATSDLDGELF
V gene: TRBV24-1
J gene: TRBJ2-2

CDR3 protein: SVMVNTEAF
V gene: TRBV29-1
J gene: TRBJ1-1

CDR3 protein: ASSASWNQPQH
V gene: TRBV24-1
J gene: TRBJ1-5

CDR3 protein: ATPGPTGELF
V gene: TRBV15
J gene: TRBJ2-2

CDR3 protein: ASALKSGGSYEQY
V gene: TRBV4-1
J gene: TRBJ2-7

CDR3 protein: AWSGDKTIYEQY
V gene: TRBV30
J gene: TRBJ2-7

CDR3 protein: SALKDRGGGYT
V gene: TRBV20-1
J gene: TRBJ1-2

CDR3 protein: ASRPPGGGQETQY
V gene: TRBV19
J gene: TRBJ2-5

CDR3 protein: ASSRDRGPGANVLT
V gene: TRBV7-7
J gene: TRBJ2-6

CDR3 protein: SAPPAGGLQTQY
V gene: TRBV20-1
J gene: TRBJ2-5

CDR3 protein: ASSPLGQGNEQY
V gene: TRBV11-2
J gene: TRBJ2-7

CDR3 protein: ASSERQFSYEQY
V gene: TRBV2
J gene: TRBJ2-7

CDR3 protein: ASSYQPGRGIVSPLH
V gene: TRBV11-3
J gene: TRBJ1-6

CDR3 protein: AIRRQGEETQY
V gene: TRBV10-3
J gene: TRBJ2-5

CDR3 protein: SAGTGETDTQY
V gene: TRBV29-1
J gene: -

CDR3 protein: ASSPPLRQEQF
V gene: TRBV7-7
J gene: -

CDR3 protein: ASSLRQTNTEAF
V gene: TRBV11-2
J gene: TRBJ1-1

CDR3 protein: ASSSRDRVEKLF
V gene: TRBV7-2
J gene: TRBJ1-4

CDR3 protein: SARAYAYTSGGTQY
V gene: TRBV20-1
J gene: TRBJ2-5